These T cell receptor beta chains were read from a single sample in a study of blood T cell repertoires in COVID-19. The table came from immunoSEQ multiplex PCR; TCRdb's copy has only in-frame clones and leaves some out. There are over 35,000 clones in the sample; about 82% occur only once, and roughly 9.7% lies in the top ten. The sample consisted of peripheral blood. The source of these receptors is a human donor in a cohort sampled during active COVID-19. The CDR3 runs from the conserved cysteine through the conserved F or W. D genes are given only for firm matches. Some rows mark clone size as missing; the rest say once, few, many or name a class of expanded clone.

abundance	d_gene	v_gene	j_gene	CDR3aa	CDR3nt
-	-	TRBV3-1/TRBV3-2	TRBJ1-6	CASSPLGNSPLHF	TGTGCCAGCAGCCCACTAGGGAATTCACCCCTCCACTTT
-	-	TRBV6-2/TRBV6-3	TRBJ2-1	CASSYSSRSYNEQFF	TGTGCCAGCAGTTACTCTAGCCGCTCCTACAATGAGCAGTTCTTC
once	-	TRBV6-6	TRBJ2-3	CASSSPSLATTDTQYF	TGTGCCAGCAGTTCCCCTAGTCTAGCGACCACAGATACGCAGTATTTT
-	TRBD1	TRBV5-1	TRBJ2-1	CASSLRTGRNEQFF	TGCGCCAGCAGCTTACGGACAGGGCGGAATGAGCAGTTCTTC
-	-	TRBV10-3	TRBJ1-2	CAISYRGTQSRESYGYTF	TGTGCCATCAGCTACCGAGGGACACAGTCCAGAGAGTCATATGGCTACACCTTC
-	TRBD1	TRBV9	TRBJ1-2	CASSVGQGAYYGYTF	TGTGCCAGCAGCGTGGGACAGGGAGCTTACTATGGCTACACCTTC
few	-	TRBV9	TRBJ2-7	CASSVAGFGEQYF	TGTGCCAGCAGCGTGGCAGGGTTTGGCGAGCAGTACTTC
once	TRBD2	TRBV6-1	TRBJ2-3	CASSEDRGGGVADTQYF	TGTGCCAGCAGTGAGGATAGAGGCGGGGGGGTAGCAGATACGCAGTATTTT
-	-	TRBV6-5	TRBJ1-1	CASSRVDNTEAFF	TGTGCCAGCAGCCGGGTAGATAACACTGAAGCTTTCTTT
-	TRBD1	TRBV2	TRBJ2-2	CASKGTVTGELFF	TGTGCCAGCAAGGGGACAGTCACCGGGGAGCTGTTTTTT
-	TRBD1	TRBV25-1	TRBJ1-2	CASSSGGTKDRDGYTF	TGTGCCAGCTCCTCAGGTGGCACCAAGGACAGGGATGGCTACACCTTC
-	-	TRBV9	TRBJ1-4	CASSVGGLFGNEKLFF	TGTGCCAGCAGCGTAGGTGGTCTCTTCGGTAATGAAAAACTGTTTTTT
few	TRBD1	TRBV11-2	TRBJ2-2	CASSLGRTGHGELFF	TGTGCCAGCAGCTTAGGAAGGACAGGGCACGGGGAGCTGTTTTTT
few	TRBD1	TRBV6-5	TRBJ1-1	CASRPTGANTEAFF	TGTGCCAGCAGACCCACAGGGGCGAACACTGAAGCTTTCTTT
few	TRBD2	TRBV5-1	TRBJ2-7	CASSSTGTSIEQYF	TGCGCCAGCAGCTCTACCGGGACTAGCATAGAGCAGTACTTC
-	TRBD1	TRBV11-2	TRBJ1-2	CASSRSGQGIYGYTF	TGTGCCAGCAGCCGTTCGGGACAGGGAATCTATGGCTACACCTTC
-	-	TRBV24-1	TRBJ1-2	CATSDLHTDYGYTF	TGTGCCACCAGTGATTTGCATACAGACTATGGCTACACCTTC
few	TRBD2	TRBV2	TRBJ2-5	CASSGLALEETQYF	TGTGCCAGTTCGGGACTAGCGTTGGAAGAGACCCAGTACTTC
-	-	TRBV3-1/TRBV3-2	TRBJ2-1	CASSQGRWGEQFF	TGTGCCAGCAGCCAGGGGCGGTGGGGTGAGCAGTTCTTC
once	TRBD2	TRBV7-9	TRBJ2-5	CASSPVSGGETQYF	TGTGCCAGCAGCCCGGTTAGCGGGGGAGAGACCCAGTACTTC
-	TRBD2	TRBV10-2	TRBJ2-7	CASSGDTSGLSPYEQYF	TGCGCCAGCAGTGGTGATACTAGCGGTCTTTCTCCTTACGAGCAGTACTTC
-	TRBD1	TRBV30	TRBJ2-5	CAWGTGVGTQYF	TGTGCCTGGGGGACAGGGGTGGGGACCCAGTACTTC
-	-	TRBV6-2/TRBV6-3	TRBJ1-2	CASSYPSGGYGYTF	TGTGCCAGCAGTTACCCGAGCGGCGGATATGGCTACACCTTC
-	-	TRBV11-2	TRBJ1-1	CASSFLIGNTEAFF	TGTGCCAGCAGCTTTCTAATCGGGAACACTGAAGCTTTCTTT
-	-	TRBV5-1	TRBJ2-6	CASSPEMGGDSSGANVLTF	TGCGCCAGCAGCCCGGAAATGGGGGGTGATTCCTCTGGGGCCAACGTCCTGACTTTC
-	-	TRBV13	TRBJ1-5	CASSLRDNQVHQPQHF	TGTGCCAGCAGCTTAAGGGACAACCAAGTCCATCAGCCCCAGCATTTT
-	-	TRBV9	TRBJ1-2	CASSVEEGTGGYTF	TGTGCCAGCAGCGTAGAAGAGGGTACGGGTGGCTACACCTTC
-	TRBD1	TRBV19	TRBJ2-7	CASSIGPTGGPREQYF	TGTGCCAGTAGTATAGGGCCTACAGGGGGACCGAGGGAGCAGTACTTC
-	-	TRBV5-1	TRBJ1-1	CASSSSRGTEAFF	TGCGCCAGCAGCTCATCCCGAGGGACTGAAGCTTTCTTT
-	TRBD1	TRBV30	TRBJ1-4	CAWSSPQGSNEKLFF	TGTGCCTGGAGCTCACCACAGGGGTCTAATGAAAAACTGTTTTTT
once	TRBD2	TRBV7-8	TRBJ2-1	CASSPQGAGGYNEQFF	TGTGCCAGCAGCCCCCAGGGAGCGGGGGGTTACAATGAGCAGTTCTTC
-	-	TRBV15	TRBJ2-1	CATSGGIWEVRDNEQFF	TGTGCCACCAGCGGGGGGATTTGGGAAGTCAGGGACAATGAGCAGTTCTTC
few	-	TRBV19	TRBJ2-2	CASTSYTGELFF	TGTGCCAGTACCTCTTACACCGGGGAGCTGTTTTTT
-	TRBD1	TRBV30	TRBJ1-2	CAWSGQGGYGYTF	TGTGCCTGGAGTGGTCAGGGGGGTTATGGCTACACCTTC
-	-	TRBV30	TRBJ2-2	CAWSRPGPPGELFF	TGTGCCTGGAGTAGGCCAGGGCCCCCCGGGGAGCTGTTTTTT
-	-	TRBV5-4	TRBJ2-2	CASSLAAAPNTGELFF	TGTGCCAGCAGCTTGGCGGCGGCCCCGAACACCGGGGAGCTGTTTTTT
few	-	TRBV21-1	TRBJ2-7	CASNLPLHSRGSLYEQYF	TGTGCCAGCAACCTCCCCCTCCACAGCCGGGGAAGTCTCTACGAGCAGTACTTC
-	-	TRBV30	TRBJ1-5	CAWSPEVGQGPQHF	TGTGCCTGGAGTCCGGAAGTGGGTCAGGGGCCCCAGCATTTT
-	-	TRBV6-5	TRBJ2-2	CASSYRRTANTGELFF	TGTGCCAGCAGTTACAGAAGGACAGCGAACACCGGGGAGCTGTTTTTT
-	-	TRBV29-1	TRBJ2-3	CSAFSAGTGAQYF	TGCAGCGCCTTTTCTGCAGGGACTGGAGCGCAGTATTTT
-	-	TRBV19	TRBJ1-1	CASSIGPGANTEAFF	TGTGCCAGTAGTATTGGCCCGGGTGCGAACACTGAAGCTTTCTTT
-	TRBD1	TRBV9	TRBJ2-2	CASSVMDRPGELFF	TGTGCCAGCAGCGTCATGGACAGGCCCGGGGAGCTGTTTTTT
-	TRBD2	TRBV5-1	TRBJ2-3	CASSLGTSADTQYF	TGCGCCAGCAGCTTGGGTACTAGCGCAGATACGCAGTATTTT
-	TRBD2	TRBV11-2	TRBJ2-7	CASSIILAGQQTYEQYF	TGTGCCAGCAGCATTATACTAGCGGGACAACAAACCTACGAGCAGTACTTC
-	-	TRBV6-5	TRBJ1-2	CASRPTGTYYGYTF	TGTGCCAGCAGACCAACCGGGACATACTATGGCTACACCTTC
-	TRBD1	TRBV24-1	TRBJ2-3	CATSRTGGDTQYF	TGTGCCACCAGCCGGACAGGGGGGGATACGCAGTATTTT
once	-	TRBV30	TRBJ1-5	CAWSVLSDNQPQHF	TGTGCCTGGAGTGTACTTTCTGATAATCAGCCCCAGCATTTT
-	-	TRBV27	TRBJ2-7	CASSLEGGSYEQYF	TGTGCCAGCAGCCTTGAAGGGGGATCCTACGAGCAGTACTTC
-	-	TRBV11-3	TRBJ2-1	CASSLGQGNEQFF	TGTGCCAGCAGCTTGGGGCAAGGCAATGAGCAGTTCTTC
once	TRBD1	TRBV6-1	TRBJ1-5	CASREPSGGNNQPQHF	TGTGCCAGCAGGGAACCCTCAGGGGGCAACAATCAGCCCCAGCATTTT
-	TRBD1	TRBV18	TRBJ2-2	CASSPGQATGELFF	TGTGCCAGCTCACCAGGACAGGCCACCGGGGAGCTGTTTTTT
-	TRBD1	TRBV6-5	TRBJ2-7	CASSHAGTGAYEQYF	TGTGCCAGCAGTCATGCCGGGACAGGGGCCTACGAGCAGTACTTC
-	-	TRBV7-3	TRBJ2-2	CASSLVPGALSGELFF	TGTGCCAGCAGCTTAGTACCAGGTGCCTTATCGGGGGAGCTGTTTTTT
few	TRBD2	TRBV7-6	TRBJ2-1	CASSLEVAGGVTNEQFF	TGTGCCAGCAGCTTAGAAGTTGCGGGGGGGGTTACGAATGAGCAGTTCTTC
-	-	TRBV30	TRBJ1-1	CAWAGGTRPTEAFF	TGTGCCTGGGCGGGGGGGACAAGGCCAACTGAAGCTTTCTTT
once	-	TRBV11-2	TRBJ2-5	CASSFLLTGPKETQYF	TGTGCCAGCAGCTTCCTTCTGACAGGCCCTAAAGAGACCCAGTACTTC
-	-	TRBV5-1	TRBJ1-1	CASSLLGGRVNTEAFF	TGCGCCAGCAGCCTCCTTGGGGGCCGGGTGAACACTGAAGCTTTCTTT
-	-	TRBV7-9	TRBJ2-1	CASSAMQYSYNEQFF	TGTGCCAGCAGCGCGATGCAATACTCCTACAATGAGCAGTTCTTC